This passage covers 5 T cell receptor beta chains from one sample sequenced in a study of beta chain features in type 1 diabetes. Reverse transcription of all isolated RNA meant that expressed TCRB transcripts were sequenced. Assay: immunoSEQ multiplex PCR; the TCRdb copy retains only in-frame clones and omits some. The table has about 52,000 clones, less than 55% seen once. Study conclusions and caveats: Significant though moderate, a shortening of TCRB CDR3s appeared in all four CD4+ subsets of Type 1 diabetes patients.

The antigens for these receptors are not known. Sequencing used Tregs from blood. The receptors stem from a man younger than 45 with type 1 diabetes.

For the CDR3, the DNA is TGTGCCATCAGTGAGGAAATTGGTGGGACAGAGTCGGCTCAGCCCCAGCATTTT. Residues: CAISEEIGGTESAQPQHF. J is TRBJ1-5 and V is TRBV10-3; 7 nucleotides line up with TRBD1. V shed 2 bases and J 6 bases; nucleotides not matched to a gene: 16. This CDR3 has 18 amino acids. Germline V lookup: CDR1 ENHRY, CDR2 SYGVKD.

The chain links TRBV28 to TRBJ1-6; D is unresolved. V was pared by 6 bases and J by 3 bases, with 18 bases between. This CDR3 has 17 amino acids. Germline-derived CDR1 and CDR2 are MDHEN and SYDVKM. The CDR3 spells CASSKQIVTFYNSPLHF. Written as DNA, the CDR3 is TGTGCCAGCAGCAAACAGATTGTGACGTTCTATAATTCACCCCTCCACTTT.

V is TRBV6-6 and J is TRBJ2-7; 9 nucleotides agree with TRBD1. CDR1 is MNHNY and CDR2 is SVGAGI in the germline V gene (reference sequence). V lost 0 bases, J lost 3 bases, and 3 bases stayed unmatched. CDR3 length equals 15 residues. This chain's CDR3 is CASSYSTGGDYEQYF. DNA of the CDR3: TGTGCCAGCAGTTACTCCACAGGGGGCGACTACGAGCAGTACTTC.

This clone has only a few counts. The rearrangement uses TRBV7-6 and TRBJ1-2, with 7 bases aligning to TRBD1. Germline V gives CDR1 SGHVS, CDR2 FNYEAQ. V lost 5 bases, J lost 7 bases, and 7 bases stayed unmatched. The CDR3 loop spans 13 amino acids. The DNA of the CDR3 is TGTGCCAGCAGCCCGGGGACAGCCTCTGGCTACACCTTC. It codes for CASSPGTASGYTF.

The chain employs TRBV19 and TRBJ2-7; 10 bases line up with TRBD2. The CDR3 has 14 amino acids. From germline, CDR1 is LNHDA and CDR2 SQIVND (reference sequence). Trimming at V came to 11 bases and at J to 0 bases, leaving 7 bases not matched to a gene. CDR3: CASSGTSDSYEQYF. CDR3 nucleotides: TGTGCCTCCTCCGGGACTAGCGACTCCTACGAGCAGTACTTC.